One and the same sample provided the 6 T cell receptor beta chains below, sequenced in a study of blood T cell repertoires in COVID-19. Measured with immunoSEQ multiplex PCR; TCRdb has only the in-frame clones, and not every one. Of 350,000 to 400,000 clones listed, about nine tenths were seen once; the top ten hold over 0.7%. Sequences were obtained from PBMCs or T cells enriched from blood (not recorded which). The receptors were gathered from a woman aged 40 to 50 who had been exposed to COVID-19.

The rearrangement uses TRBV4-1 and TRBJ1-1; weak D call: TRBD1 (5 bases). This CDR3 region has 15 residues. Germline CDR1 and CDR2: MGHRA and YSYEKL. V was shortened by 3 bases and J by 3 bases, with 14 bases between the two germline ends. CDR3 protein: CASSHRDWEDTEAFF. The CDR3, as DNA: TGCGCCAGCAGCCATAGGGACTGGGAGGACACTGAAGCTTTCTTT.

The chain carries TRBV14 and TRBJ1-6; maybe TRBD1 (5 bases). This CDR3 spans 17 amino acids. The V and J ends lost 0 bases and 9 bases respectively, with 18 bases between them. The germline gives CDR1 SGHDN, CDR2 FVKESK. The chain's CDR3 is CASSQEPGGRARSPLHF. The CDR3 DNA is TGTGCCAGCAGCCAAGAACCCGGTGGCAGGGCTCGTTCACCCCTCCACTTT.

This sequence joins TRBV18 and TRBJ2-7; the D gene is possibly TRBD1 (6 bases). Germline CDR1 and CDR2: KGHSH and LQKENI. V lost 2 bases and J lost 2, with 13 bases in between. The CDR3 is 15 residues long. CDR3 sequence reads: CASSPSTGSAYEQYF. For the CDR3, the DNA is TGTGCCAGCTCACCAAGTACAGGGTCTGCCTACGAGCAGTACTTC. Filled out from reference TRBV18 and TRBJ2-7, the complete variable domain reads NAGVMQNPRHLVRRRGQEARLRCSPMKGHSHVYWYRQLPEEGLKFMVYLQKENIIDESGMPKERFSAEFPKEGPSILRIQQVVRGDSAAYFCASSPSTGSAYEQYFGPGTRLTVT.

The chain couples TRBV27 to TRBJ2-1, with D possibly matching TRBD2 (5 bases). The germline V gene has CDR1 MNHEY and CDR2 SMNVEV (reference sequence). V was trimmed by 8 bases and J by 7 bases, leaving 15 bases between them. The CDR3 has 13 residues. The CDR3 region has the DNA TGTGCCAGCCCGGGGTTGGGCGGGAATGAGCAGTTCTTC. Translation gives CASPGLGGNEQFF.

V and J are TRBV6-5 and TRBJ1-3; D gene uncertain. CDR3 length: 14 amino acids. Looked up from germline, CDR1 is MNHEY and CDR2 is SVGAGI. V was cut by 6 bases and J by 0 bases, with 9 bases left in between. The CDR3 DNA reads TGTGCCAGCAGGGGCAGGTCCTCTGGAAACACCATATATTTT. It codes for CASRGRSSGNTIYF.

The rearrangement joins TRBV10-3 to TRBJ1-3; D is unclear. The length of the CDR3 is 16 residues. Germline CDR1 ENHRY, CDR2 SYGVKD. Trimming removed 6 bases from V and 0 bases from J, with 15 bases in between. The CDR3 sequence is CAIRHNAGSSGNTIYF. The CDR3 DNA reads as TGTGCCATCAGACACAATGCGGGGAGCTCTGGAAACACCATATATTTT.